This T cell receptor beta chain was recorded in a study of blood T cells in healthy people across ages. Study-wide results and caveats: Age showed a roughly linear inverse relationship with TCR beta diversity per million T cells. In long-lived donors, naive CD4+ cell counts and diversity exceeded those of aged donors. TCR beta diversity was tightly associated with the proportion of naive T cells.

Note on this clonotype: What it binds is unknown.

Total RNA extracted from each sample amounted to at least 5 micrograms. V lost 0 bases and J lost 5, with 13 bases in between. Germline V lookup: CDR1 LNHNV, CDR2 YYDKDF (reference sequence). This CDR3 is built from 15 residues. A sample-barcoded 5' primer and a J-beta primer mix were used in a second PCR of roughly 6 to 12 cycles. TCRdb re-analysed the 5' RACE reads in MiXCR, keeping a single row per CDR3 protein. This table has just over 1 million distinct CDR3 sequences, around 45% appearing once. Source material: blood. This clonotype was obtained from a woman aged 55-69 years in good health. V and J are TRBV15 and TRBJ2-5, with D unclear. The CDR3 protein is CATSRDQIGGETQYF. DNA for the CDR3: TGTGCCACCAGCAGAGATCAAATAGGCGGTGAGACCCAGTACTTC. The full variable domain, rest sourced from reference TRBV15 and TRBJ2-5, is DAMVIQNPRYQVTQFGKPVTLSCSQTLNHNVMYWYQQKSSQAPKLLFHYYDKDFNNEADTPDNFQSRRPNTSFCFLDIRSPGLGDTAMYLCATSRDQIGGETQYFGPGTRLLVL.